The clone carrying this T cell receptor beta chain was observed a handful of times. The data were obtained in a study of T-cell memory formation after mild COVID-19. Germline CDR1 reads MNHEY; CDR2 reads SVGEGT. V lost 2 bases to trimming and J lost 4 bases, with 13 bases between them. This CDR3 is built from 15 residues. TCRdb reprocessed the 5' RACE reads with MiXCR, giving one entry per CDR3 protein. Among some 490,000 distinct CDR3 sequences listed, roughly 20% were seen once. The sample was PBMCs or a T cell subset sorted from them (not recorded which). The J gene is TRBJ2-3, the V gene TRBV6-2 or TRBV6-3; TRBD2 might be the D (6 bases). The receptor comes from an adult woman who had mild COVID-19 (a few samples of this study predate the infection). Cell type and time point are not known. The CDR3 here is CASSYLGGGADTQYF. The DNA of the CDR3 is TGTGCCAGCAGTTACCTCGGTGGCGGGGCAGATACGCAGTATTTT.